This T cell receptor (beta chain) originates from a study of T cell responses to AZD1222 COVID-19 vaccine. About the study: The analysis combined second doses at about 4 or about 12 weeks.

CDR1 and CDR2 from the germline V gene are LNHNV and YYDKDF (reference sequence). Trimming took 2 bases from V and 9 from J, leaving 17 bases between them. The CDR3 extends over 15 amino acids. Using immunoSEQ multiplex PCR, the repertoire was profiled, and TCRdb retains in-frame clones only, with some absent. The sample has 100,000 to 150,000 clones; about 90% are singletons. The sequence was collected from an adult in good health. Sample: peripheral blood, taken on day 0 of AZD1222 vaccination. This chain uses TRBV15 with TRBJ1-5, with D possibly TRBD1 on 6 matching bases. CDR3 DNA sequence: TGTGCCACCAGCAGATGGGGGGGGCTCGGGTGGCCCCAGCATTTT. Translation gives CATSRWGGLGWPQHF.